What follows are 29 T cell receptor beta chains derived from one specimen sequenced in a study of Ad26.COV2.S vaccination and SARS-CoV-2 variants. Treatment of the sample: over 15 received Ad26.COV2.S at low or high dose, single or two shots; 5 received placebo; per-sample allocation not given. Sampling was done on day 63 after the first vaccine or placebo injection. Assay used: immunoSEQ multiplex PCR; TCRdb lists only in-frame clones, some missing. The top ten hold more than 10% of the sample, which has hundreds of thousands of clones, approximately 90% seen once. Sample: peripheral blood, taken in a trial of Ad26.COV2.S vaccine versus placebo. The receptors originated from a person between 18 and 65 years old who received the Ad26.COV2.S COVID-19 vaccine or a placebo.

This clone was observed many times. The rearrangement joins TRBV9 to TRBJ1-6; 8 bases are a match to TRBD1. V shed 6 bases and J 7 bases; nucleotides not matched to a gene: 6. The CDR3 covers 14 residues. Germline V gives CDR1 SGDLS, CDR2 YYNGEE. CDR3: CASKGQASNSPLHF. DNA of the CDR3: TGTGCCAGCAAGGGACAGGCCTCGAATTCACCCCTCCACTTT.

The V and J genes are TRBV7-9 and TRBJ2-1; D may be TRBD2 (5 bases). Germline lookup yields CDR1 SEHNR and CDR2 FQNEAQ (reference sequence). Trimming removed 0 bases at V and 1 base at J, with 7 bases between. The length of the CDR3 is 15 residues. CDR3 in amino acids: CASSLAGVSYNEQFF. The CDR3 coding sequence is TGTGCCAGCAGCTTAGCGGGAGTTTCCTACAATGAGCAGTTCTTC. Looking up the rest from reference TRBV7-9 and TRBJ2-1 gives the full variable domain: DTGVSQNPRHKITKRGQNVTFRCDPISEHNRLYWYRQTLGQGPEFLTYFQNEAQLEKSRLLSDRFSAERPKGSFSTLEIQRTEQGDSAMYLCASSLAGVSYNEQFFGPGTRLTVL.

This sequence joins TRBV5-8 and TRBJ1-5, with D unresolved. Deletions cut 2 bases from V and 4 bases from J, with 13 bases between. Germline assignment: CDR1 SGHTS and CDR2 YDEGEE. The CDR3 length is 15 residues. CDR3: CASSFWSGWNQPQHF. The CDR3 coding sequence is TGTGCCAGCAGCTTCTGGTCTGGGTGGAATCAGCCCCAGCATTTT.

The chain employs TRBV7-8 and TRBJ2-5, with D perhaps matching TRBD2 (5 bases). This CDR3 spans 13 amino acids. V shed 5 bases and J shed 5 bases, with 12 bases lying between them. CDR1 is SGHVS, CDR2 FQNEAQ, per germline. In DNA, the CDR3 is TGTGCCAGCAGCCGGGCCGGCGGGGAGACCCAGTACTTC. As protein: CASSRAGGETQYF.

The chain couples TRBV5-4 to TRBJ1-1; TRBD1 agrees at 8 bases. J lost 0 bases, V lost 4 bases, and 2 bases had no gene match. This CDR3 is built from 14 residues. CDR1 and CDR2 from the germline V gene are SGHNT and YYREEE (reference sequence). CDR3 in amino acids: CASSEGQVNTEAFF. The CDR3 DNA is TGTGCCAGCAGCGAGGGACAGGTGAACACTGAAGCTTTCTTT.

The chain carries TRBV30 and TRBJ1-4; 11 bases fit TRBD1. Germline CDR1 is GTSNPN and CDR2 is SVGIG (reference sequence). The CDR3 consists of 13 residues. The junction had 4 bases not matched to a gene; V was cut back by 5 bases and J by 8 bases. CDR3 sequence (DNA): TGTGCCTGGGATAGGGACAGGGGGGAAAAACTGTTTTTT. Amino acids: CAWDRDRGEKLFF.

The chain joins TRBV3-1 (or the pseudogene TRBV3-2) to TRBJ2-5; D uncertain. Germline assignment: CDR1 LGHDT and CDR2 YNNKEL (reference sequence). The length of the CDR3 is 14 residues. V gave up 2 bases and J gave up 5 bases, with 12 bases separating them. The DNA for the CDR3 is TGTGCCAGCAGCCAAAATGGGATTCGGGAGACCCAGTACTTC. Its translation is CASSQNGIRETQYF.

The count of this clone is one. The V call is TRBV19, the J call TRBJ2-3; no clear D. In germline, CDR1 is LNHDA, CDR2 SQIVND (reference sequence). The CDR3 has 15 residues. V lost 5 bases and J 4 bases, leaving 16 bases between the germline ends. DNA for the CDR3: TGTGCCAGTAGTCGCACACTCATACTACCAGATACGCAGTATTTT. Protein: CASSRTLILPDTQYF.

The chain uses TRBV12-3 or TRBV12-4 and TRBJ1-2; 7 nucleotides agree with TRBD1. Germline trimming cut 4 bases from V and 4 bases from J; bases unmatched to any gene: 3. The length of the CDR3 is 13 residues. The CDR3 DNA is TGTGCCAGCAGTTACGACAGGGCCTATGGCTACACCTTC. Its protein is CASSYDRAYGYTF.

The gene calls are TRBV19 and TRBJ1-5; D not resolved. Germline assignment: CDR1 LNHDA and CDR2 SQIVND (reference sequence). The CDR3 runs 15 residues. The ends were cut back, 7 bases at V and 4 bases at J, with 17 bases in the middle. CDR3 nucleotide sequence: TGTGCCAGTACCCAATCCGGGCAGACTAATCAGCCCCAGCATTTT. It yields the protein CASTQSGQTNQPQHF. The full variable domain, with the rest looked up from reference TRBV19 and TRBJ1-5, is DGGITQSPKYLFRKEGQNVTLSCEQNLNHDAMYWYRQDPGQGLRLIYYSQIVNDFQKGDIAEGYSVSREKKESFPLTVTSAQKNPTAFYLCASTQSGQTNQPQHFGDGTRLSIL.

The chain has TRBV9 and TRBJ2-5, with 14 bases matching TRBD2. CDR3 length: 15 amino acids. The germline CDR1 and CDR2 sequences are SGDLS and YYNGEE. V trimming: 4 bases; J trimming: 4 bases; junction bases outside the gene matches: 3. The CDR3 region has the DNA TGTGCCAGCAGCATGGGACTAGCGGGAGTAGAGACCCAGTACTTC. Amino acids: CASSMGLAGVETQYF. The complete variable domain, with remaining parts taken from reference TRBV9 and TRBJ2-5, reads DSGVTQTPKHLITATGQRVTLRCSPRSGDLSVYWYQQSLDQGLQFLIQYYNGEERAKGNILERFSAQQFPDLHSELNLSSLELGDSALYFCASSMGLAGVETQYFGPGTRLLVL.

The CDR3 DNA follows: TGCGCCAGCAGCTCGCGAGGGGGCCCCAATCAGCCCCAGCATTTT. Protein sequence: CASSSRGGPNQPQHF. V and J are TRBV5-1 and TRBJ1-5; 7 positions match TRBD1. The V and J ends lost 3 bases and 3 bases, in that order; junction bases with no gene match: 6. Per the germline V gene, CDR1 is SGHRS and CDR2 is YFSETQ. CDR3 length equals 15 residues. The complete variable domain, with remaining parts taken from reference TRBV5-1 and TRBJ1-5, reads KAGVTQTPRYLIKTRGQQVTLSCSPISGHRSVSWYQQTPGQGLQFLFEYFSETQRNKGNFPGRFSGRQFSNSRSEMNVSTLELGDSALYLCASSSRGGPNQPQHFGDGTRLSIL.

The rearrangement uses TRBV5-1 and TRBJ1-1; D remains ambiguous. The V end was cut by 4 bases, the J end by 1 base, with 8 bases between. Germline CDR1 reads SGHRS; CDR2 reads YFSETQ. The length of the CDR3 is 13 residues. CDR3 amino acids: CASSIDGNTEAFF. The CDR3 DNA follows: TGCGCCAGCAGCATCGACGGGAACACTGAAGCTTTCTTT.

The chain is built from TRBV7-2 and TRBJ2-3; TRBD2 might be the D (5 bases). From germline, CDR1 is SGHTA and CDR2 FQGNSA. The CDR3 runs to 17 residues. Trimming shortened V by 1 base and J by 3 bases, and 17 bases separated the two germline ends. DNA for the CDR3: TGTGCCAGCAGCTTAGGGACCCCGGGATTGGGGACAGATACGCAGTATTTT. Its protein is CASSLGTPGLGTDTQYF.

This sequence joins TRBV10-3 and TRBJ1-6, with D possibly being TRBD1 (6 bases). Trimming left V 4 bases short and J 8 bases short, with 9 bases between. Per germline, CDR1 ENHRY and CDR2 SYGVKD. This CDR3 contains 13 residues. CDR3 nucleotide sequence: TGTGCCATCAGTGGGGGGCGTGATTCACCCCTCCACTTT. Amino acids: CAISGGRDSPLHF.

The chain combines TRBV29-1 with TRBJ2-3; the D is unclear. Germline assignment: CDR1 SQVTM and CDR2 ANQGSEA. V lost 2 bases to trimming and J lost 4 bases, with 7 bases between them. This CDR3 comprises 12 residues. The CDR3 sequence: CSVEPHPDTQYF. The DNA of the CDR3 is TGCAGCGTTGAACCCCATCCAGATACGCAGTATTTT.

V and J are TRBV2 and TRBJ2-7; the D is unclear. The V gene lost 8 bases and the J gene lost 0 bases, with 14 bases spanning the gap. Germline CDR1 reads SNHLY; CDR2 reads FYNNEI. This CDR3 spans 14 amino acids. The CDR3 DNA reads TGTGCCAGCCTTTATAGTAGGTTCTCCTACGAGCAGTACTTC. Residues: CASLYSRFSYEQYF.

The chain joins TRBV7-9 to TRBJ2-5; 10 bases fit TRBD2. The V segment lost 4 bases and the J segment 2 bases; nucleotides outside the gene matches: 4. Germline V gives CDR1 SEHNR, CDR2 FQNEAQ (reference sequence). This CDR3 has 15 residues. In DNA, the CDR3 is TGTGCCAGCAGCTGGACTAGCGGTATTCAAGAGACCCAGTACTTC. The encoded protein is CASSWTSGIQETQYF.

V and J are TRBV20-1 and TRBJ1-5, with D perhaps matching TRBD1 (5 bases). The CDR3 has 13 residues. V lost 3 bases to trimming and J lost 9 bases, with 15 bases between them. Looked up from germline, CDR1 is DFQATT and CDR2 is SNEGSKA (reference sequence). CDR3 in amino acids: CSASPTVLGPQHF. In nucleotides, the CDR3 is TGCAGTGCTAGTCCGACAGTTCTTGGGCCCCAGCATTTT.

The chain couples TRBV4-3 to TRBJ2-1; TRBD2 aligns across 14 bases. The length of the CDR3 is 16 residues. Germline CDR1 reads LGHNA; CDR2 reads YSLEER. Trimming removed 3 bases from V and 5 bases from J; junction bases left unmatched: 3. The CDR3, as DNA: TGCGCCAGCAGCCACGAGGGACTAGCGGGAGACAATGAGCAGTTCTTC. Protein sequence: CASSHEGLAGDNEQFF.

CDR3 sequence: CASSQSKQDVRDQGETQYF. The DNA for the CDR3 is TGCGCCAGCAGTCAATCGAAACAAGATGTAAGGGACCAAGGAGAGACCCAGTACTTC. The chain has TRBV23-1 and TRBJ2-5; perhaps D is TRBD1 or TRBD2 (5 bases each). TRBV23-1 is an open reading frame whose function is uncertain. CDR3 length: 19 residues. V dropped 0 bases and J dropped 4 bases, with 24 bases sitting between them.

V usage is TRBV7-6 and J usage is TRBJ2-5; 9 bases align to TRBD2. With V trimmed by 4 bases and J by 0 bases, 6 bases remained unmatched. CDR1 and CDR2 (germline): SGHVS, FNYEAQ. The CDR3 consists of 16 residues. CDR3 in amino acids: CASSWGASGDQETQYF. CDR3 nucleotides: TGTGCCAGCAGCTGGGGGGCTAGCGGGGACCAAGAGACCCAGTACTTC. The full variable domain, rest sourced from reference TRBV7-6 and TRBJ2-5, is GAGVSQSPRYKVTKRGQDVALRCDPISGHVSLYWYRQALGQGPEFLTYFNYEAQQDKSGLPNDRFSAERPEGSISTLTIQRTEQRDSAMYRCASSWGASGDQETQYFGPGTRLLVL.

The chain uses TRBV5-4 and TRBJ2-1; 7 bases are a match to TRBD2. This CDR3 has 15 amino acids. With V trimmed by 3 bases and J by 0 bases, 3 bases remained unmatched. CDR1 and CDR2 (germline): SGHNT, YYREEE (reference sequence). For the CDR3, the DNA is TGTGCCAGCAGCTCGGGACTAAGCTCCTACAATGAGCAGTTCTTC. As protein: CASSSGLSSYNEQFF.

The chain combines TRBV15 with TRBJ2-3; 7 bases line up with TRBD2. From germline, CDR1 is LNHNV and CDR2 YYDKDF (reference sequence). With 0 bases clipped from V and 6 bases from J, the junction kept 6 bases outside the gene matches. This CDR3 contains 15 residues. The CDR3 spells CATSRDKREWDTQYF. The CDR3 coding sequence is TGTGCCACCAGCAGAGATAAGCGGGAATGGGATACGCAGTATTTT.

V and J are TRBV6-2 or TRBV6-3 and TRBJ1-2; 12 positions agree with TRBD1. The CDR3 covers 16 residues. The V and J ends lost 5 bases and 2 bases, in that order; junction bases with no gene match: 6. Germline V gene sequence: CDR1 MNHEY, CDR2 SVGEGT. In DNA form, the CDR3 reads TGTGCCAGCAGTGGGACAGGGGGCGTCGGGAACTATGGCTACACCTTC. This encodes CASSGTGGVGNYGYTF.

The V gene is TRBV7-6, the J gene TRBJ2-3; 7 positions agree with TRBD2. The CDR3 has 15 residues. V lost 5 bases and J lost 4; bases outside the gene matches: 9. Looked up from germline, CDR1 is SGHVS and CDR2 is FNYEAQ. As DNA, the CDR3 is TGTGCCAGCAGCCTACGGGCGGGAGCGGCAGATACGCAGTATTTT. It is translated as CASSLRAGAADTQYF.

The chain recombines TRBV25-1 with TRBJ2-1; D perhaps matches TRBD2 (5 bases). CDR3 length: 13 amino acids. Germline lookup yields CDR1 MGHDK and CDR2 SYGVNS. The V and J ends lost 6 bases and 6 bases respectively, with 12 bases between them. The CDR3 loop is CASSGLVSNEQFF. CDR3 in DNA: TGTGCCAGCAGCGGACTCGTCTCCAATGAGCAGTTCTTC.

The chain has TRBV9 and TRBJ2-1; 10 bases match TRBD2. Germline CDR1 is SGDLS and CDR2 is YYNGEE. The CDR3 totals 16 residues. V lost 0 bases to trimming and J lost 6 bases; unmatched junction nucleotides: 6. CDR3 in amino acids: CASSVDPPSGSNEQFF. CDR3 DNA: TGTGCCAGCAGCGTAGATCCACCTAGCGGGAGCAATGAGCAGTTCTTC.

This clone was recorded once. The chain employs TRBV5-6 and TRBJ1-5; perhaps TRBD1 as D (5 bases). This CDR3 region has 14 residues. CDR1 is SGHDT, CDR2 YYEEEE, per germline. With 0 bases removed from V and 3 bases from J, the gap between germline ends came to 7 bases. In DNA, the CDR3 is TGTGCCAGCAGCTTGGTGGGACTCAATCAGCCCCAGCATTTT. As protein: CASSLVGLNQPQHF. Together with reference TRBV5-6 and TRBJ1-5, the CDR3 gives the full variable domain: DAGVTQSPTHLIKTRGQQVTLRCSPKSGHDTVSWYQQALGQGPQFIFQYYEEEERQRGNFPDRFSGHQFPNYSSELNVNALLLGDSALYLCASSLVGLNQPQHFGDGTRLSIL.